This T cell receptor (beta chain) emerged from a study of blood T cell repertoires in COVID-19. Study-level background: Some COVID-19 samples were acute and others convalescent; all came from the United States, Italy and Spain. Sources were T cells, B-cell-depleted T cells, or PBMCs; the material itself was cDNA or gDNA.

This CDR3 has 16 amino acids. V was cut by 1 base and J by 5 bases, with 16 bases left in between. Germline CDR1 and CDR2: LGHNT and FRNRAP. This clone was observed a single time. As originally analysed: Amplification of reference gene primers provided the estimated nucleated cell counts. Produced via immunoSEQ multiplex PCR; TCRdb's table is partial and in-frame only. V, J and clone size were drawn from that table, and D and trimming were deduced from the DNA. There are about 36,000 clones in the sample; 90% occur only once, and 4.5% to 5.5% lies in the top ten. This TCR was recovered from a human donor in a cohort sampled during active COVID-19. The sequenced material came from peripheral blood. This chain connects TRBV12-5 to TRBJ2-3; the D gene is possibly TRBD2 (6 bases). The CDR3 nucleotides read TGTGCTAGTGGTTTGGGTACTGGGGGGTACGGAGATACGCAGTATTTT. Translated, it gives CASGLGTGGYGDTQYF.